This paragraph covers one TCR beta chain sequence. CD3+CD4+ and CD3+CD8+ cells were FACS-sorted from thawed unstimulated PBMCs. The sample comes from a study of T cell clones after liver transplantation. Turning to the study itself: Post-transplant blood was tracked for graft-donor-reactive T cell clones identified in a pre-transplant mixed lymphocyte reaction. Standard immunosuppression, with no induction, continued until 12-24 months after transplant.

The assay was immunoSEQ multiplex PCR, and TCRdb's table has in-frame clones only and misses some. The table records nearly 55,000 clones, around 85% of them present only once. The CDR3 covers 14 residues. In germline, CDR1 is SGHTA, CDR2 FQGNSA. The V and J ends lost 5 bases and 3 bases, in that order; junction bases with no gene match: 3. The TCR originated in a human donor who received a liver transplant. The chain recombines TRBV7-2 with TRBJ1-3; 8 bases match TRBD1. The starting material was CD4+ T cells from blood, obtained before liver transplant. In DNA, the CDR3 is TGTGCCAGCAGCCAGACAGGGGATGGAAACACCATATATTTT. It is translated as CASSQTGDGNTIYF.